This T cell receptor (beta chain) comes out of a study of human thymus T cells (dated by TCRdb to between 2020 and 2021). In the study overall: The study described the TCR alpha and beta repertoires in fewer than 10 infant thymus samples and a few matching peripheral blood samples. The infant donors were about 6 to 244 days old, and the cohort included about 6 males and a couple of females.

General findings and caveats noted by the study authors: Thymus samples yielded on average around 810,000 unique TCRB clonotypes, compared with some 83,000 from blood samples. Usage of V and J gene segments appeared to be biased in both the thymic and the peripheral blood repertoires.

For this clone: No antigen is known for it. Base qualities are not provided; no much larger clone lies one nucleotide away.

Using the immunoSEQ multiplex PCR assay, the TCRB and TCRAD loci were amplified from a standardized quantity of quality-controlled genomic DNA. The amplicons spanned the V(D)J region and were long enough to cover the CDR3 and allow V and J genes to be identified. Amplicon sequencing was performed on an Illumina platform through the commercial immunoSEQ service. The paper's data handling went like this. Primer bias and sequencing errors were corrected as previously described, and TCRAD and TCRB definitions were based on the IMGT database. The repertoires were analysed using immunoSEQ Analyzer 3.0 and VDJTools for basic statistics, V/J segment usage, diversity estimates, rarefaction and pairwise overlap. To estimate diversity, the Chao1, ChaoE, Efron-Thisted, Shannon and inverse Simpson indices were applied, and diversity was also estimated on datasets down-sampled to the smallest sample. Repertoire overlap used strict matching of CDR3 nucleotide sequence, V gene and J gene, with Jaccard-based multidimensional scaling clustering. Entries here come from immuneACCESS through TCRdb and include only in-frame sequences with V and J called. Some clones fail to appear in such tables; in the studies checked, an unresolved V gene covers under half of the shortfall, and the cause of the remainder is unknown. The V and J calls and the clone size are those of that table, but D and trimming were determined from the DNA. The sample table records fewer than 55,000 clones; 85% to 95% of these occur just once. The top ten clonotypes cover 0.095% to 0.15% of the sample.

The donors were immunologically healthy infants in Finland who had open corrective cardiac surgery for congenital heart defects. From four of the eight donors, a small aliquot of about 0.45-1 mL peripheral blood was collected during surgery. Instead of starting from a fixed cell number, genomic DNA extraction from blood samples used all available leukocytes. Erythrocytes were removed from blood with ACK lysis buffer, and the leukocytes were stored as pellets at -70 °C. Genomic DNA was extracted from frozen cell pellets with a QIAsymphony instrument. CDR1 SGHVS and CDR2 FNYEAQ were looked up in the germline V gene. V ends up 0 bases short and J 4 bases short, with an unmatched junction base count of 2. The CDR3 measures 14 amino acids from cysteine to phenylalanine. Only the CDR3 DNA is retained, 42 bases long and in frame from the first base.

Sequences were obtained from blood. The rearrangement combines TRBV7-6 with TRBJ2-5, with 7 bases in between that match TRBD1. The source of this sequence is a boy younger than two with a congenital heart defect but otherwise immunologically healthy. The encoded CDR3 is CASSLAAGGETQYF. The sequenced DNA: TGTGCCAGCAGCTTAGCGGCAGGGGGAGAGACCCAGTACTTC.